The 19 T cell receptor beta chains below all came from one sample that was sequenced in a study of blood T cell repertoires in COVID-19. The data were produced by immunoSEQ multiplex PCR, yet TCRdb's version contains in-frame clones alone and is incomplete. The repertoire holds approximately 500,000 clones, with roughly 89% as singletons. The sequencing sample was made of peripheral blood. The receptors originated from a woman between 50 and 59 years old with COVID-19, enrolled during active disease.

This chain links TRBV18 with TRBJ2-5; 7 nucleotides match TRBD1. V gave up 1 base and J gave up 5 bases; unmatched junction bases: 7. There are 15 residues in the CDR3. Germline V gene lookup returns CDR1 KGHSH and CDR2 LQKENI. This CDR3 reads CASSPREGGWETQYF. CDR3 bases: TGTGCCAGCTCACCACGGGAAGGGGGCTGGGAGACCCAGTACTTC.

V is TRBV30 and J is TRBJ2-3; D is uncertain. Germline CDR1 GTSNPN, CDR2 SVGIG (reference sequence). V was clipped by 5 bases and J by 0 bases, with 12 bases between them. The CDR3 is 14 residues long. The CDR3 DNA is TGTGCCTGGGCGGAGACGGCTAGCACAGATACGCAGTATTTT. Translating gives CAWAETASTDTQYF.

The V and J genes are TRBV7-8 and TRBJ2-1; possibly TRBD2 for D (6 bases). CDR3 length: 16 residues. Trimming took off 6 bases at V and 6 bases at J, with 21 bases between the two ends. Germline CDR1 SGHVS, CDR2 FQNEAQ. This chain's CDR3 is CASRSPRGLEGNEQFF. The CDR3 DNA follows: TGTGCCAGCAGGTCCCCGCGGGGTCTGGAGGGCAATGAGCAGTTCTTC.

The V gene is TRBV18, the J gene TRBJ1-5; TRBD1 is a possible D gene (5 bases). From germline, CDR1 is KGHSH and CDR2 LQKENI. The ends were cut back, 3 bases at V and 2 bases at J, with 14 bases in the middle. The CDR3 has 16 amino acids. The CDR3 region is CASSPPGGDGNQPQHF. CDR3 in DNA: TGTGCCAGCTCACCCCCGGGGGGGGACGGCAATCAGCCCCAGCATTTT. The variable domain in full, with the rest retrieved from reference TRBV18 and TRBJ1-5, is NAGVMQNPRHLVRRRGQEARLRCSPMKGHSHVYWYRQLPEEGLKFMVYLQKENIIDESGMPKERFSAEFPKEGPSILRIQQVVRGDSAAYFCASSPPGGDGNQPQHFGDGTRLSIL.

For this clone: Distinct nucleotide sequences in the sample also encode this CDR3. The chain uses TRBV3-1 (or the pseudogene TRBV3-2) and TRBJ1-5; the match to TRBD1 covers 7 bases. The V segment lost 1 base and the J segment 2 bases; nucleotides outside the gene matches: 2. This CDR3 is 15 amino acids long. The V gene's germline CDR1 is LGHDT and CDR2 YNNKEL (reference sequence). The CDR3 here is CASSQGGGGNQPQHF. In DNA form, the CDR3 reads TGTGCCAGCAGCCAAGGAGGGGGCGGCAATCAGCCCCAGCATTTT.

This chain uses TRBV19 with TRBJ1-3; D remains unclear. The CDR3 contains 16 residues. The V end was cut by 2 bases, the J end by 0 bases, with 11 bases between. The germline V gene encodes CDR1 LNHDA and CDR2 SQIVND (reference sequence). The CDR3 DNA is TGTGCCAGTAGTATACCCGACTCGAACTCTGGAAACACCATATATTTT. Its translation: CASSIPDSNSGNTIYF.

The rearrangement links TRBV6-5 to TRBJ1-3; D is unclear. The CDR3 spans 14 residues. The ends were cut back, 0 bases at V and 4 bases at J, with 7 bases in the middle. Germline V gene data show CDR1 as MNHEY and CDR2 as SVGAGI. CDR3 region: CASSYSSRGNTIYF. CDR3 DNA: TGTGCCAGCAGTTACTCGTCCAGAGGAAACACCATATATTTT.

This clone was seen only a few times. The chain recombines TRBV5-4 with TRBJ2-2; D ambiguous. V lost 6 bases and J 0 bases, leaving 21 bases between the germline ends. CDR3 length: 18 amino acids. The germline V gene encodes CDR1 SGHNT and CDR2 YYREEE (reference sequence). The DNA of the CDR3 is TGTGCCAGCACCGACAAAGTAACAAGCTCTGCGAACACCGGGGAGCTGTTTTTT. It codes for CASTDKVTSSANTGELFF.

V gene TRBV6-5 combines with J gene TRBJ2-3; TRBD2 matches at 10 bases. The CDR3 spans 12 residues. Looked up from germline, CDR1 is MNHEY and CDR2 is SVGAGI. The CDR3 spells CASSGGAVTQYF. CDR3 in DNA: TGTGCATCTAGCGGGGGAGCGGTTACGCAGTATTTT.

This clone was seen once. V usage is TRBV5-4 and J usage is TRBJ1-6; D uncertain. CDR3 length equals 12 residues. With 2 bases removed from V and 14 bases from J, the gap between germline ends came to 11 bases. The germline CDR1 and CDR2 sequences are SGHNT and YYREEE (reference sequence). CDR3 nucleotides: TGTGCCAGCAGCTTAGAGGGCGAGGCCCTCCACTTT. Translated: CASSLEGEALHF.

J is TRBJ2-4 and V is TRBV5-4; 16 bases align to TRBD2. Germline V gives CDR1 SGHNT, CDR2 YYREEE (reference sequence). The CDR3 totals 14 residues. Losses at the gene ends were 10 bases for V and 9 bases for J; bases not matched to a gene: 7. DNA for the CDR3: TGTGCCGCCGGGACTAGCGGGGGGGAGGGCATTCAGTACTTC. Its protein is CAAGTSGGEGIQYF. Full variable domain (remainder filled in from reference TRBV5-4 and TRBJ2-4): ETGVTQSPTHLIKTRGQQVTLRCSSQSGHNTVSWYQQALGQGPQFIFQYYREEENGRGNFPPRFSGLQFPNYSSELNVNALELDDSALYLCAAGTSGGEGIQYFGAGTRLSVL.

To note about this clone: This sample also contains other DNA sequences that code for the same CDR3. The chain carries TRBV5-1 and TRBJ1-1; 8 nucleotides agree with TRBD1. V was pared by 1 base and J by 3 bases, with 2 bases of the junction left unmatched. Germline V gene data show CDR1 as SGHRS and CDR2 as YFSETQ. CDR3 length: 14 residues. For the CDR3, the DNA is TGCGCCAGCAGCTTGACAGGGGGGGACACTGAAGCTTTCTTT. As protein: CASSLTGGDTEAFF.

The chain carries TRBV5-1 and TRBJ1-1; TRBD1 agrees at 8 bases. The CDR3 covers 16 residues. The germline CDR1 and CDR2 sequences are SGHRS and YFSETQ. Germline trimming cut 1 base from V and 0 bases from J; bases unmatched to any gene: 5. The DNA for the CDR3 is TGCGCCAGCAGCTTGTTGGGACAGGACATGAACACTGAAGCTTTCTTT. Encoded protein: CASSLLGQDMNTEAFF.

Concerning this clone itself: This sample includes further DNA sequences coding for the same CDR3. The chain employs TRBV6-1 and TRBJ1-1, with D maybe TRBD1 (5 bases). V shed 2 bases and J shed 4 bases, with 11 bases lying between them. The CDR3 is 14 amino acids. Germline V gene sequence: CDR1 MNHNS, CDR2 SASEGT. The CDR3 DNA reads TGTGCCAGCAGTGAATCCGGGGGGGGCACTGAAGCTTTCTTT. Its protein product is CASSESGGGTEAFF.

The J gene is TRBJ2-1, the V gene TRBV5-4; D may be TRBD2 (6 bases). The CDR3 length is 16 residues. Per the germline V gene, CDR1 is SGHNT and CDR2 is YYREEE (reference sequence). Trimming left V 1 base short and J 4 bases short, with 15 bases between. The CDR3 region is CASSLMTGDSYNEQFF. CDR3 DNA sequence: TGTGCCAGCAGCTTGATGACTGGGGACTCGTACAATGAGCAGTTCTTC.

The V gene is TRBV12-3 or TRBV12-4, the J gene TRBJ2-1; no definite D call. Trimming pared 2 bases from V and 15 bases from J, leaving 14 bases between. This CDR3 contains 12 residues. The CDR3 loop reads CASSLIGQRWFF. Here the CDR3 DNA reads TGTGCCAGCAGTTTAATAGGCCAGAGGTGGTTCTTC.

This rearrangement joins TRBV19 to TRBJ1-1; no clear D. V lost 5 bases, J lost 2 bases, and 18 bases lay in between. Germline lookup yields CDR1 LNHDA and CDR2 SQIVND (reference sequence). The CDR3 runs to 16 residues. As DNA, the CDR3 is TGTGCCAGTAGTCTCCGTGTGACATCCCCCAACACTGAAGCTTTCTTT. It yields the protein CASSLRVTSPNTEAFF.

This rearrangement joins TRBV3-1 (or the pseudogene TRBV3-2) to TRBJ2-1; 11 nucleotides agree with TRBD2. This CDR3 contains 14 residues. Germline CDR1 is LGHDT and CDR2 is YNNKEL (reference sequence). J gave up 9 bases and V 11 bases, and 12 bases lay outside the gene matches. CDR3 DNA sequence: TGTGCCGTATCGTCTAGCGGGGGGCGGGGTGAGCAGTTCTTC. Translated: CAVSSSGGRGEQFF.

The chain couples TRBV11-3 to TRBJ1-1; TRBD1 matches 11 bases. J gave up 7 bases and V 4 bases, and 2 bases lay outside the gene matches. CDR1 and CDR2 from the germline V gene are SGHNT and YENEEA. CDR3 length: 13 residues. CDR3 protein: CASSSGQGGEAFF. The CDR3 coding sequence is TGTGCCAGCAGCTCGGGACAGGGGGGTGAAGCTTTCTTT.